The 32 T cell receptor beta chains reported below all come from one sample, sequenced in a study of Ad26.COV2.S vaccination and SARS-CoV-2 variants. TCRdb keeps only in-frame clones here, not all; method: immunoSEQ multiplex PCR. The sample yields about 87,000 clones, approximately 86% seen once. The sample here was peripheral blood, taken after recovery from COVID-19. Every receptor here comes from a human donor who had recovered from COVID-19.

The rearrangement links TRBV7-3 to TRBJ2-2; D ambiguous. V lost 5 bases to trimming and J lost 2 bases, with 6 bases between them. Germline loops: CDR1 SGHTA, CDR2 FQGTGA. The CDR3 loop spans 13 amino acids. The CDR3: CASSQHNTGELFF. The CDR3 nucleotides read TGTGCCAGCAGCCAACACAACACCGGGGAGCTGTTTTTT.

The chain carries TRBV4-1 and TRBJ1-1; D is unclear. The ends were cut back, 1 base at V and 1 base at J, with 4 bases in the middle. The CDR3 is made up of 13 amino acids. CDR1 is MGHRA, CDR2 YSYEKL, per germline. The CDR3 DNA reads TGCGCCAGCAGCCAAGCAGGGAACACTGAAGCTTTCTTT. Its translation: CASSQAGNTEAFF.

The sample holds a few counts of this clone. The chain uses TRBV7-3 and TRBJ2-1; D uncertain. The CDR3 is made up of 13 amino acids. V shed 2 bases and J shed 7 bases, with 9 bases lying between them. From germline, CDR1 is SGHTA and CDR2 FQGTGA. In nucleotides, the CDR3 is TGTGCCAGCAGCTTAGTCGGTGGGAATGAGCAGTTCTTC. Translated: CASSLVGGNEQFF.

V gene TRBV3-1 (or the pseudogene TRBV3-2) combines with J gene TRBJ2-1; 9 nucleotides line up with TRBD2. This CDR3 is 15 amino acids long. Trimming removed 4 bases from V and 0 bases from J; junction bases left unmatched: 1. Per the germline V gene, CDR1 is LGHDT and CDR2 is YNNKEL (reference sequence). The CDR3 sequence: CASSRSGSSYNEQFF. The CDR3 DNA sequence: TGTGCCAGCAGCCGTAGCGGGAGCTCCTACAATGAGCAGTTCTTC.

This clone was observed a few times. The V gene is TRBV28, the J gene TRBJ1-5; 7 bases are shared with TRBD1. Germline CDR1 is MDHEN and CDR2 is SYDVKM. V was pared by 0 bases and J by 4 bases, with 3 bases of the junction left unmatched. CDR3 size: 15 residues. CDR3 DNA: TGTGCCAGCAGTTTATGGCAGGGACAGAATCAGCCCCAGCATTTT. This sequence encodes CASSLWQGQNQPQHF.

This rearrangement joins TRBV7-2 to TRBJ1-2; 12 bases fit TRBD1. The V segment lost 1 base and the J segment 4 bases; nucleotides outside the gene matches: 10. The CDR3 length is 18 residues. Germline CDR1 is SGHTA and CDR2 is FQGNSA. CDR3 in DNA: TGTGCCAGCAGCTTAGAACGCGGGGGACAGGGGGCCTTCTATGGCTACACCTTC. This sequence encodes CASSLERGGQGAFYGYTF. Based on the CDR3 plus reference TRBV7-2 and TRBJ1-2, the full variable domain is GAGVSQSPSNKVTEKGKDVELRCDPISGHTALYWYRQSLGQGLEFLIYFQGNSAPDKSGLPSDRFSAERTGGSVSTLTIQRTQQEDSAVYLCASSLERGGQGAFYGYTFGSGTRLTVV.

V and J are TRBV6-6 and TRBJ2-1; 11 positions agree with TRBD1. This CDR3 is 16 amino acids long. V was clipped by 2 bases and J by 9 bases; unmatched bases: 9. The germline V gene has CDR1 MNHNY and CDR2 SVGAGI (reference sequence). This CDR3 reads CASSYGTGTGGFEQFF. The CDR3 region has the DNA TGTGCCAGCAGTTACGGGACCGGGACAGGGGGATTTGAGCAGTTCTTC.

The chain joins TRBV19 to TRBJ2-7, with 7 bases lining up with TRBD1. J gave up 0 bases and V 5 bases, and 10 bases lay outside the gene matches. Germline V gene lookup returns CDR1 LNHDA and CDR2 SQIVND (reference sequence). The CDR3 runs to 16 residues. CDR3 nucleotides: TGTGCCAGTAGTCCCCCCGGGACAGTCAGCTCCTACGAGCAGTACTTC. Protein: CASSPPGTVSSYEQYF.

The genes are TRBV10-3 and TRBJ1-1, with TRBD1 identical over 7 bases. J lost 4 bases, V lost 1 base, and 12 bases had no gene match. The CDR3 runs 17 residues. Germline CDR1 and CDR2: ENHRY and SYGVKD. The CDR3 reads CAISEYPKGAMVTEAFF. DNA of the CDR3: TGTGCCATCAGTGAGTATCCCAAGGGGGCGATGGTCACTGAAGCTTTCTTT.

This chain links TRBV14 with TRBJ2-2; no reliable D call. CDR1 and CDR2 from the germline V gene are SGHDN and FVKESK. Trimming pared 7 bases from V and 6 bases from J, leaving 6 bases between. This CDR3 has 11 residues. CDR3 bases: TGTGCCAGCAAGGGCCCCGGGGAGCTGTTTTTT. The encoded protein is CASKGPGELFF. The variable domain in full, completed from reference TRBV14 and TRBJ2-2, reads EAGVTQFPSHSVIEKGQTVTLRCDPISGHDNLYWYRRVMGKEIKFLLHFVKESKQDESGMPNNRFLAERTGGTYSTLKVQPAELEDSGVYFCASKGPGELFFGEGSRLTVL.

V gene TRBV28 combines with J gene TRBJ2-7, with D perhaps TRBD2 (5 bases). Trimming took 2 bases from V and 2 from J, leaving 10 bases between them. Germline V lookup: CDR1 MDHEN, CDR2 SYDVKM. This CDR3 has 14 amino acids. The CDR3 region is CASSLTPGTYEQYF. The CDR3 nucleotides read TGTGCCAGCAGTTTAACTCCGGGAACCTACGAGCAGTACTTC.

This clone was seen once. The genes are TRBV5-1 and TRBJ1-2, with a tentative D call TRBD1 (5 bases). V was trimmed by 1 base and J by 2 bases, leaving 15 bases between them. The CDR3 totals 16 residues. The germline CDR1 and CDR2 sequences are SGHRS and YFSETQ. CDR3 amino acids: CASSLPRGASNYGYTF. CDR3 coding DNA: TGCGCCAGCAGCTTGCCACGTGGGGCATCGAACTATGGCTACACCTTC.

The chain combines TRBV5-1 with TRBJ2-6; 7 bases map to TRBD1. V was clipped by 3 bases and J by 0 bases; unmatched bases: 6. This CDR3 region has 17 residues. Germline V gene data show CDR1 as SGHRS and CDR2 as YFSETQ. The chain's CDR3 is CASSSTGTNSGANVLTF. CDR3 bases: TGCGCCAGCAGCTCGACAGGGACAAACTCTGGGGCCAACGTCCTGACTTTC.

V usage is TRBV5-1 and J usage is TRBJ2-5, with 16 bases that match TRBD2. CDR1 SGHRS and CDR2 YFSETQ come from the germline V gene. The trim removed 4 bases at V and 5 bases at J, leaving 8 bases unmatched. This CDR3 is built from 17 residues. CDR3 coding DNA: TGCGCCAGCAGCCCGGGACTAGCGGGAGGGCCGGGGGAGACCCAGTACTTC. It is translated as CASSPGLAGGPGETQYF.

The chain links TRBV5-4 to TRBJ1-5, with no clear D. CDR3 length: 14 residues. Per the germline V gene, CDR1 is SGHNT and CDR2 is YYREEE (reference sequence). Trimming removed 0 bases from V and 3 bases from J, with 7 bases in between. Written as DNA, the CDR3 is TGTGCCAGCAGCTTGGGACCGATCAATCAGCCCCAGCATTTT. Its protein product is CASSLGPINQPQHF.

The CDR3 sequence is CASSGGRAYNEQFF. CDR3 bases: TGTGCCAGCAGTGGGGGACGGGCCTACAATGAGCAGTTCTTC. J is TRBJ2-1 and V is TRBV2; D may be TRBD1 or TRBD2 (5 bases each). V dropped 4 bases and J dropped 2 bases, with 9 bases sitting between them. In germline, CDR1 is SNHLY, CDR2 FYNNEI. The CDR3 is 14 residues long.

The chain uses TRBV19 and TRBJ1-3; 7 positions agree with TRBD1. The CDR3 covers 15 residues. The trim removed 6 bases at V and 1 base at J, leaving 6 bases unmatched. Germline V gene data show CDR1 as LNHDA and CDR2 as SQIVND (reference sequence). As DNA, the CDR3 is TGTGCCAGTAGACCTGACAGGGTATCTGGAAACACCATATATTTT. Its protein product is CASRPDRVSGNTIYF.

The CDR3 region is CASSEVTRRDRYTF. In nucleotides, the CDR3 is TGTGCCAGCAGTGAAGTTACTCGAAGGGATCGCTACACCTTC. The V call is TRBV6-1, the J call TRBJ1-2; D not certain. V lost 1 base to trimming and J lost 9 bases, with 15 bases between them. Germline lookup yields CDR1 MNHNS and CDR2 SASEGT. The length of the CDR3 is 14 residues.

The chain employs TRBV10-3 and TRBJ1-1; D unclear. This CDR3 has 13 amino acids. V was clipped by 7 bases and J by 1 base, with 10 bases between them. Germline values: CDR1 ENHRY, CDR2 SYGVKD. CDR3 loop: CAITRQPNTEAFF. CDR3 bases: TGTGCCATCACCCGACAACCGAACACTGAAGCTTTCTTT.

This chain joins TRBV5-4 and TRBJ1-2; TRBD1 matches 9 bases. The length of the CDR3 is 14 residues. Germline V lookup: CDR1 SGHNT, CDR2 YYREEE (reference sequence). Germline trimming cut 4 bases from V and 7 bases from J; bases unmatched to any gene: 8. As DNA, the CDR3 is TGTGCCAGCAGCGTGGACAGGGGTGTTCTTGGCTACACCTTC. Amino acid sequence: CASSVDRGVLGYTF.

The chain carries TRBV28 and TRBJ2-6, with 7 bases fitting TRBD1. There are 19 residues in the CDR3. Losses at the gene ends were 5 bases for V and 0 bases for J; bases not matched to a gene: 13. Germline CDR1 and CDR2: MDHEN and SYDVKM. CDR3 protein: CASSIPTGQRGSGANVLTF. Here the CDR3 DNA reads TGTGCCAGCAGTATTCCGACGGGACAGAGGGGCTCTGGGGCCAACGTCCTGACTTTC.

This clone was detected a few times. The chain couples TRBV27 to TRBJ2-1; D uncertain. Germline loops: CDR1 MNHEY, CDR2 SMNVEV (reference sequence). This CDR3 is 11 amino acids long. V shed 5 bases and J shed 14 bases, with 13 bases lying between them. CDR3 sequence (DNA): TGTGCCAGCAGTACCTCGTTTCTAGAGTTCTTC. This gives the protein CASSTSFLEFF.

The chain is built from TRBV5-5 and TRBJ2-1, with 9 bases aligning to TRBD2. This CDR3 is built from 16 residues. V lost 4 bases to trimming and J lost 6 bases; unmatched junction nucleotides: 11. CDR1 and CDR2 (germline): SGHKS, YYEKEE (reference sequence). In DNA, the CDR3 is TGTGCCAGCAGCCCGGCCGCGGGGGGGGGTTTCAATGAGCAGTTCTTC. Protein: CASSPAAGGGFNEQFF.

The chain joins TRBV27 to TRBJ1-2; TRBD1 is a possible D gene (6 bases). Germline V gene lookup returns CDR1 MNHEY and CDR2 SMNVEV (reference sequence). The CDR3 runs 13 residues. Trimming stripped 4 bases from V and 8 bases from J, with 14 bases between. The DNA for the CDR3 is TGTGCCAGCAGTTCCACAGGGTGGGGAGGCTACACCTTC. As protein: CASSSTGWGGYTF.

V usage is TRBV23-1 and J usage is TRBJ2-2; no clear D gene. TRBV23-1 is flagged as an ORF with uncertain function. The CDR3 consists of 17 residues. Trimming shortened V by 0 bases and J by 2 bases, and 13 bases separated the two germline ends. The CDR3 DNA follows: TGCGCCAGCAGTCAATCTCACCCCGGAATTAACACCGGGGAGCTGTTTTTT. Protein sequence: CASSQSHPGINTGELFF.

The genes are TRBV28 and TRBJ1-1; D is unclear. This CDR3 has 13 residues. The germline V gene encodes CDR1 MDHEN and CDR2 SYDVKM. V gave up 2 bases and J gave up 4 bases, with 8 bases separating them. The CDR3 region has the DNA TGTGCCAGCAGTTTAGCAGCGGCCACTGAAGCTTTCTTT. Amino acids: CASSLAAATEAFF.

The V call is TRBV2, the J call TRBJ1-3, with D possibly TRBD1 on 6 matching bases. Trimming took off 0 bases at V and 2 bases at J, with 14 bases between the two ends. CDR1 is SNHLY and CDR2 is FYNNEI in the germline V gene. This CDR3 is 17 amino acids long. The CDR3 loop reads CASSEAPGTFTGNTIYF. Here the CDR3 DNA reads TGTGCCAGCAGTGAAGCGCCCGGGACATTTACTGGAAACACCATATATTTT.

V gene TRBV19 combines with J gene TRBJ1-4; weak D call: TRBD1 (6 bases). V was pared by 9 bases and J by 7 bases, with 21 bases between. The CDR3 sequence is 15 residues long. Germline V CDR1 and CDR2: LNHDA, SQIVND (reference sequence). The CDR3, as DNA: TGTGCCAGCCATCGAAGCAGGGGAGTAGGTGAAAAACTGTTTTTT. It translates to CASHRSRGVGEKLFF.

The chain uses TRBV6-5 and TRBJ1-2; tentatively, D is TRBD1 (5 bases). Germline values: CDR1 MNHEY, CDR2 SVGAGI. This CDR3 is 14 amino acids long. V lost 0 bases to trimming and J lost 6 bases, with 11 bases between them. The CDR3 protein is CASSYSTARDGYTF. The CDR3 coding sequence is TGTGCCAGCAGTTACTCGACAGCTAGGGATGGCTACACCTTC.

The chain carries TRBV6-5 and TRBJ2-7, with D tentatively TRBD1 or TRBD2 (5 bases each). Trimming stripped 4 bases from V and 2 bases from J, with 15 bases between. CDR1 and CDR2 (germline): MNHEY, SVGAGI. The length of the CDR3 is 15 residues. The CDR3 nucleotides read TGTGCCAGCAGTTCCGCCGGGACCGAACCCTACGAGCAGTACTTC. It yields the protein CASSSAGTEPYEQYF.

The table lists this clone with a few counts. The V and J genes are TRBV12-3 or TRBV12-4 and TRBJ1-5; the match to TRBD1 covers 9 bases. The CDR3 is 13 residues long. The V and J ends lost 6 bases and 7 bases, in that order; junction bases with no gene match: 4. The CDR3 is CASRGQGGQPQHF. CDR3 DNA sequence: TGTGCCAGCAGGGGACAGGGAGGGCAGCCCCAGCATTTT.

The chain links TRBV19 to TRBJ2-7; 9 nucleotides line up with TRBD1. The length of the CDR3 is 14 residues. The germline V gene has CDR1 LNHDA and CDR2 SQIVND (reference sequence). Trimming cost V 10 bases and J 1 base; bases outside gene matches: 8. CDR3 sequence (DNA): TGTGCCACCTCTGAAGGACAGGGGTCCTACGAGCAGTACTTC. This gives the protein CATSEGQGSYEQYF. The full variable domain, rest sourced from reference TRBV19 and TRBJ2-7, is DGGITQSPKYLFRKEGQNVTLSCEQNLNHDAMYWYRQDPGQGLRLIYYSQIVNDFQKGDIAEGYSVSREKKESFPLTVTSAQKNPTAFYLCATSEGQGSYEQYFGPGTRLTVT.